This T cell receptor beta chain stems from a study of breast tumors, draining lymph nodes, adjacent tissues. Overall study results and limits: Tumors had less TCR diversity than lymph nodes, more than nontumor tissue.

Breast cancer patients provided tissue from their axillary draining lymph nodes. A word on this clonotype: Its target is not known.

Germline CDR1 and CDR2: MNHNS and SASEGT. V gave up 7 bases and J gave up 7 bases; unmatched junction bases: 11. This CDR3 comprises 16 residues. TCRdb re-called the multiplex PCR reads with MiXCR, one entry per CDR3 protein. The sample yields about 89,000 distinct CDR3 sequences, around 29% seen once. The TCR sequence derives from a female donor with breast cancer. Some clones in this sample may be carry-over from other donors' samples. What was sequenced was axillary lymph node tissue. V and J are TRBV6-1 and TRBJ2-1; 12 nucleotides match TRBD2. CDR3 sequence reads: CASIRTSGTAGNEQFF. CDR3 DNA: TGTGCCAGCATTAGGACTAGCGGGACGGCGGGAAATGAGCAGTTCTTC.